This entry concerns a single T cell receptor beta chain. Its antigen is not known. The sample originates from a study of T cells in localized non-small cell lung cancer. Trimming left V 4 bases short and J 3 bases short, with 12 bases between. CDR3 length: 14 amino acids. Per the germline V gene, CDR1 is WSHSY and CDR2 is SAAADI. Data came from immunoSEQ multiplex PCR; TCRdb stores just in-frame clones and leaves some out. The data show about 4,800 clones, around 60% seen once. General study results and limits: Only one tumor region went through sequencing, so heterogeneity may still be there. Longer overall survival was associated with a higher density of T cells in the blood.

The V call is TRBV10-2, the J call TRBJ1-1; perhaps TRBD1 as D (6 bases). Material: lymph node tissue, obtained before any cancer treatment. The sequence came from a male donor older than 55 with stage I squamous cell lung carcinoma. This chain's CDR3 is CASSGVGADTEAFF. The CDR3, as DNA: TGCGCCAGCAGTGGCGTGGGGGCGGACACTGAAGCTTTCTTT.